These 17 T cell receptor beta chains came from one sample sequenced in a study of a mutant IDH1 vaccine in newly diagnosed glioma. Some clones are missing from TCRdb's copy, which holds only in-frame ones; the method was immunoSEQ multiplex PCR. The table records more than 40,000 clones, 88% of them present only once. Time point indicated: week 35, safety follow-up. Every single dose of the vaccine, 300 ug of mutant IDH1 20-mer peptide, came with topical imiquimod. No antigen has been identified for these receptors. Source: PBMCs, taken from a glioma patient whose treatment included an IDH1 peptide vaccine. These receptors were obtained from a woman in her forties with glioma.

This CDR3 is CASSTAGGATGELFF. For the CDR3, the DNA is TGTGCCAGCTCGACGGCGGGGGGCGCAACCGGGGAGCTGTTTTTT. The genes are TRBV18 and TRBJ2-2, with 8 bases aligning to TRBD2. This CDR3 is built from 15 residues. After removal of 6 bases from V and 5 bases from J, the junction contained 8 bases not matched to a gene. CDR1 is KGHSH, CDR2 LQKENI, per germline.

J is TRBJ2-3 and V is TRBV10-2; 10 bases align to TRBD1. The germline V gene has CDR1 WSHSY and CDR2 SAAADI. V shed 2 bases, J shed 1 base, and the junction held 6 bases outside the gene matches. This CDR3 spans 17 amino acids. CDR3 region: CASSERFGTGGTDTQYF. Here the CDR3 DNA reads TGCGCCAGCAGTGAGAGGTTCGGGACAGGGGGCACAGATACGCAGTATTTT.

The V gene is TRBV11-2, the J gene TRBJ2-7; 10 nucleotides line up with TRBD1. Germline assignment: CDR1 SGHAT and CDR2 FQNNGV. J lost 5 bases, V lost 4 bases, and 8 bases had no gene match. CDR3 length equals 15 residues. CDR3 bases: TGTGCCAGCAGCTCCCGGGACAGGGGACCCCACGAGCAGTACTTC. Its translation is CASSSRDRGPHEQYF.

This chain connects TRBV29-1 to TRBJ2-7; TRBD1 agrees at 7 bases. This CDR3 contains 12 residues. Trimming removed 4 bases from V and 2 bases from J; junction bases left unmatched: 2. Germline V gives CDR1 SQVTM, CDR2 ANQGSEA. CDR3 nucleotides: TGCAGCGTTGTAACAGGGGCCTACGAGCAGTACTTC. The encoded protein is CSVVTGAYEQYF.

The rearrangement links TRBV5-4 to TRBJ2-7, with D hard to call. The germline V and J ends were trimmed by 3 bases and 3 bases, with 10 bases remaining between them. The germline V gene encodes CDR1 SGHNT and CDR2 YYREEE (reference sequence). The CDR3 totals 13 residues. CDR3: CASSWQVGYEQYF. DNA for the CDR3: TGTGCCAGCAGCTGGCAGGTGGGCTACGAGCAGTACTTC.

The V gene is TRBV18, the J gene TRBJ2-7; unclear D gene. The CDR3 consists of 18 residues. The V end was cut by 2 bases, the J end by 3 bases, with 23 bases between. Germline CDR1 is KGHSH and CDR2 is LQKENI. The CDR3 nucleotides read TGTGCCAGCTCACCAGTCTTTACCCCCCGGACGGTTCGCTACGAGCAGTACTTC. Protein product: CASSPVFTPRTVRYEQYF.

A single count supports this clone. The V gene is TRBV5-5, the J gene TRBJ1-6; D not resolved. Looked up from germline, CDR1 is SGHKS and CDR2 is YYEKEE (reference sequence). V dropped 0 bases and J dropped 7 bases, with 14 bases sitting between them. This CDR3 comprises 16 residues. This CDR3 reads CASSLAEKGRNSPLHF. CDR3 sequence (DNA): TGTGCCAGCAGCTTGGCCGAGAAAGGGAGGAATTCACCCCTCCACTTT.

The table lists this clone with a count of one. This sequence joins TRBV7-6 and TRBJ2-2, with TRBD2 matching 8 bases. Germline loops: CDR1 SGHVS, CDR2 FNYEAQ. This CDR3 is built from 14 residues. The V segment lost 4 bases and the J segment 8 bases; nucleotides outside the gene matches: 6. CDR3 DNA sequence: TGTGCCAGCAGCTCCGGACTAGCTTCTGGGGAGCTGTTTTTT. This encodes CASSSGLASGELFF.

This rearrangement joins TRBV10-3 to TRBJ2-5; D could derive from TRBD1 or TRBD2 (5 bases each). CDR3 size: 19 residues. Trimming took 0 bases from V and 4 from J, leaving 24 bases between them. CDR1 is ENHRY, CDR2 SYGVKD, per germline. The CDR3 loop reads CAISESLGRLTGLGETQYF. CDR3 DNA: TGTGCCATCAGTGAGTCCCTAGGCCGGTTGACGGGGCTTGGAGAGACCCAGTACTTC.

In nucleotides, the CDR3 is TGCAGCGTTGACATTTACTATGGCTACACCTTC. It translates to CSVDIYYGYTF. V is TRBV20-1 and J is TRBJ1-2; D is ambiguous. Germline CDR1 DFQATT, CDR2 SNEGSKA (reference sequence). The CDR3 runs to 11 residues.

V usage is TRBV5-1 and J usage is TRBJ2-3, with TRBD2 matching 13 bases. Losses at the gene ends were 4 bases for V and 2 bases for J; bases not matched to a gene: 4. Germline CDR1 SGHRS, CDR2 YFSETQ. The CDR3 is 16 residues long. CDR3 in DNA: TGCGCCAGCAGCCCTGGACTAGCGGGAGTCACAGATACGCAGTATTTT. It encodes CASSPGLAGVTDTQYF.

V is TRBV4-2 and J is TRBJ1-4, with unresolved D. This CDR3 comprises 15 residues. V dropped 0 bases and J dropped 2 bases, with 7 bases sitting between them. The germline V gene has CDR1 LGHNA and CDR2 YNFKEQ. CDR3 sequence (DNA): TGTGCCAGCAGCCAAGAAGGGTCCACTAATGAAAAACTGTTTTTT. Translation: CASSQEGSTNEKLFF.

This chain connects TRBV5-5 to TRBJ2-1; maybe TRBD1 (7 bases). Trimming took off 4 bases at V and 3 bases at J, with 14 bases between the two ends. This CDR3 comprises 15 residues. Germline CDR1 reads SGHKS; CDR2 reads YYEKEE (reference sequence). CDR3 nucleotide sequence: TGTGCCAGCAGCCGCGGGACAGAAGACTACAATGAGCAGTTCTTC. Translated: CASSRGTEDYNEQFF.

The genes are TRBV27 and TRBJ1-1; D perhaps matches TRBD1 (6 bases). Germline lookup yields CDR1 MNHEY and CDR2 SMNVEV (reference sequence). V was trimmed by 4 bases and J by 1 base, leaving 13 bases between them. This CDR3 comprises 15 residues. CDR3 in amino acids: CASSSAGARNTEAFF. The CDR3 nucleotides read TGTGCCAGCAGTTCGGCGGGGGCGCGGAACACTGAAGCTTTCTTT.

The DNA for the CDR3 is TGTGCCTGGAGTGCCGCGAGAGTGAGGGGACAGGAAAAACTGTTTTTT. Translated: CAWSAARVRGQEKLFF. The V gene is TRBV30, the J gene TRBJ1-4; 7 nucleotides line up with TRBD1. CDR3 length equals 16 residues. The germline V gene has CDR1 GTSNPN and CDR2 SVGIG (reference sequence). Trimming cost V 1 base and J 8 bases; bases outside gene matches: 13.

The rearrangement joins TRBV18 to TRBJ1-3, with TRBD1 as a possible D gene (5 bases). The V end was cut by 2 bases, the J end by 4 bases, with 18 bases between. The CDR3 contains 17 residues. Germline lookup yields CDR1 KGHSH and CDR2 LQKENI. Here the CDR3 DNA reads TGTGCCAGCTCACCATTCAGAGACAGCCAGGCGGGAAACACCATATATTTT. Protein sequence: CASSPFRDSQAGNTIYF. The entire variable domain, with the rest obtained from reference TRBV18 and TRBJ1-3, is as follows: NAGVMQNPRHLVRRRGQEARLRCSPMKGHSHVYWYRQLPEEGLKFMVYLQKENIIDESGMPKERFSAEFPKEGPSILRIQQVVRGDSAAYFCASSPFRDSQAGNTIYFGEGSWLTVV.

CDR3: CSVGSPQQGDTGELFF. CDR3 nucleotide sequence: TGCAGCGTCGGCTCCCCTCAACAGGGGGACACCGGGGAGCTGTTTTTT. The chain employs TRBV29-1 and TRBJ2-2, with TRBD1 matching 8 bases. The CDR3 has 16 residues. Trimming took 6 bases from V and 3 from J; bases not matched to a gene: 12. Germline loops: CDR1 SQVTM, CDR2 ANQGSEA.